These T cell receptor beta chains were read from a single sample in a study of blood T cell repertoires in COVID-19. TCRdb's copy holds only in-frame clones and misses some; the assay was immunoSEQ multiplex PCR. The sample lists 120,000 to 150,000 clones, approximately 90% occurring once. The sample comprised peripheral blood. These receptor sequences come from a woman between 50 and 59 years old with acute or convalescent COVID-19. Both conserved end residues are part of each CDR3. Fields, in order: V gene, D gene, J gene, clone size, CDR3 protein, CDR3 DNA. The D gene is left open where the match is weak. Not all rows give a size; the values are once, few, many and, for expanded clones, a class.

v_gene: TRBV12-3/TRBV12-4
d_gene: TRBD1
j_gene: TRBJ1-2
abundance: .
CDR3aa: CASSATGGHGYTF
CDR3nt: TGTGCCAGCAGTGCCACAGGGGGTCATGGCTACACCTTC

v_gene: TRBV7-6
d_gene: .
j_gene: TRBJ1-6
abundance: .
CDR3aa: CASSFTGKGSPLHF
CDR3nt: TGTGCCAGCAGCTTCACGGGGAAAGGTTCACCCCTCCACTTT

v_gene: TRBV5-5
d_gene: .
j_gene: TRBJ2-7
abundance: .
CDR3aa: CASGGADEQYF
CDR3nt: TGTGCCAGCGGGGGGGCGGACGAGCAGTACTTC

v_gene: TRBV11-2
d_gene: .
j_gene: TRBJ1-1
abundance: .
CDR3aa: CASSPGMNTEAFF
CDR3nt: TGTGCCAGCAGCCCAGGGATGAACACTGAAGCTTTCTTT

v_gene: TRBV6-9
d_gene: .
j_gene: TRBJ2-2
abundance: .
CDR3aa: CASSYSEGTGELFF
CDR3nt: TGTGCCAGCAGTTATTCGGAGGGCACCGGGGAGCTGTTTTTT

v_gene: TRBV3-1/TRBV3-2
d_gene: .
j_gene: TRBJ2-7
abundance: once
CDR3aa: CASSQGRPHEQYF
CDR3nt: TGTGCCAGCAGCCAGGGCCGACCACACGAGCAGTACTTC

v_gene: TRBV5-4
d_gene: TRBD1
j_gene: TRBJ1-1
abundance: .
CDR3aa: CASSLDRGNMNTEAFF
CDR3nt: TGTGCCAGCAGCTTGGACAGGGGAAACATGAACACTGAAGCTTTCTTT

v_gene: TRBV24-1
d_gene: .
j_gene: TRBJ1-1
abundance: .
CDR3aa: CATSDRRGPPEAFF
CDR3nt: TGTGCCACCAGTGATAGGAGGGGTCCCCCTGAAGCTTTCTTT

v_gene: TRBV5-1
d_gene: TRBD2
j_gene: TRBJ2-7
abundance: once
CDR3aa: CASSFNDGGVSYEQYF
CDR3nt: TGCGCCAGCAGCTTTAATGACGGGGGGGTCTCCTACGAGCAGTACTTC

v_gene: TRBV6-1
d_gene: .
j_gene: TRBJ2-1
abundance: .
CDR3aa: CASSETLGQGPYNEQFF
CDR3nt: TGTGCCAGCAGTGAAACGCTGGGTCAGGGGCCCTACAATGAGCAGTTCTTC

v_gene: TRBV6-1
d_gene: .
j_gene: TRBJ2-7
abundance: .
CDR3aa: CASSGLEGLSSYEQYF
CDR3nt: TGTGCCAGCAGTGGTCTTGAAGGACTTAGCTCCTACGAGCAGTACTTC

v_gene: TRBV7-9
d_gene: .
j_gene: TRBJ1-2
abundance: .
CDR3aa: CASSFGVGGYTF
CDR3nt: TGTGCCAGCAGCTTCGGGGTAGGAGGCTACACCTTC

v_gene: TRBV27
d_gene: TRBD1
j_gene: TRBJ2-7
abundance: .
CDR3aa: CASSPPGGTYEQYF
CDR3nt: TGTGCCAGCAGCCCCCCAGGGGGTACCTACGAGCAGTACTTC

v_gene: TRBV5-1
d_gene: .
j_gene: TRBJ2-5
abundance: .
CDR3aa: CASSSQGVQETQYF
CDR3nt: TGCGCCAGCAGCTCTCAAGGGGTCCAAGAGACCCAGTACTTC

v_gene: TRBV29-1
d_gene: .
j_gene: TRBJ1-5
abundance: .
CDR3aa: CSAIVLNSNQPQHF
CDR3nt: TGCAGCGCGATAGTCTTAAATAGCAATCAGCCCCAGCATTTT

v_gene: TRBV11-2
d_gene: .
j_gene: TRBJ1-3
abundance: .
CDR3aa: CASRARRDSGNTIYF
CDR3nt: TGTGCCAGCAGAGCTAGAAGAGACTCTGGAAACACCATATATTTT

v_gene: TRBV20-1
d_gene: .
j_gene: TRBJ1-1
abundance: once
CDR3aa: CRVTGNTEAFF
CDR3nt: TGCAGGGTGACGGGGAACACTGAAGCTTTCTTT

v_gene: TRBV24-1
d_gene: .
j_gene: TRBJ2-1
abundance: .
CDR3aa: CATSDFASAYNEQFF
CDR3nt: TGTGCCACCAGTGATTTCGCCAGCGCGTACAATGAGCAGTTCTTC

v_gene: TRBV27
d_gene: TRBD2
j_gene: TRBJ2-1
abundance: .
CDR3aa: CASSYIAGGPHEQFF
CDR3nt: TGTGCCAGCAGTTACATAGCGGGAGGGCCGCATGAGCAGTTCTTC

v_gene: TRBV27
d_gene: TRBD1
j_gene: TRBJ1-6
abundance: .
CDR3aa: CASSPGQEINSPLHF
CDR3nt: TGTGCCAGCAGTCCGGGACAGGAAATAAATTCACCCCTCCACTTT

v_gene: TRBV5-6
d_gene: TRBD1
j_gene: TRBJ2-7
abundance: .
CDR3aa: CASSLAQGALEQYF
CDR3nt: TGTGCCAGCAGCTTGGCACAGGGGGCTCTCGAGCAGTACTTC

v_gene: TRBV7-2
d_gene: .
j_gene: TRBJ1-6
abundance: .
CDR3aa: CASSLVTGPNSPLHF
CDR3nt: TGTGCCAGCAGCTTAGTTACAGGGCCCAATTCACCCCTCCACTTT

v_gene: TRBV24-1
d_gene: .
j_gene: TRBJ1-2
abundance: .
CDR3aa: CATSDFQGYTF
CDR3nt: TGTGCCACCAGTGATTTCCAAGGCTACACCTTC

v_gene: TRBV12-3/TRBV12-4
d_gene: TRBD1
j_gene: TRBJ1-2
abundance: .
CDR3aa: CASSSGQNYGYTF
CDR3nt: TGTGCCAGCAGTTCGGGACAGAACTATGGCTACACCTTC

v_gene: TRBV2
d_gene: TRBD1
j_gene: TRBJ2-7
abundance: .
CDR3aa: CASRTGGSGEQYF
CDR3nt: TGTGCCAGCAGGACAGGGGGCTCCGGCGAGCAGTACTTC

v_gene: TRBV20-1
d_gene: .
j_gene: TRBJ1-1
abundance: .
CDR3aa: CSASIGGLVNTEAFF
CDR3nt: TGCAGTGCTAGTATCGGGGGTCTGGTGAACACTGAAGCTTTCTTT

v_gene: TRBV3-1/TRBV3-2
d_gene: TRBD2
j_gene: TRBJ2-5
abundance: .
CDR3aa: CASSQALASEETQYF
CDR3nt: TGTGCCAGCAGCCAAGCACTAGCGTCTGAAGAGACCCAGTACTTC

v_gene: TRBV19
d_gene: .
j_gene: TRBJ2-5
abundance: .
CDR3aa: CASSIVTGPRGETQYF
CDR3nt: TGTGCCAGTAGTATAGTTACCGGGCCAAGAGGGGAGACCCAGTACTTC

v_gene: TRBV19
d_gene: .
j_gene: TRBJ2-1
abundance: .
CDR3aa: CASSMGQGGSNEQFF
CDR3nt: TGTGCCAGTAGTATGGGGCAGGGGGGCAGCAATGAGCAGTTCTTC

v_gene: TRBV6-5
d_gene: .
j_gene: TRBJ1-4
abundance: .
CDR3aa: CASSYSSGAGEKLFF
CDR3nt: TGTGCCAGCAGTTACTCGTCAGGGGCTGGTGAAAAACTGTTTTTT

v_gene: TRBV6-5
d_gene: TRBD1
j_gene: TRBJ2-2
abundance: .
CDR3aa: CASSSPGTGKTGELFF
CDR3nt: TGTGCCAGCAGTTCTCCCGGGACAGGGAAAACCGGGGAGCTGTTTTTT

v_gene: TRBV4-1
d_gene: .
j_gene: TRBJ2-2
abundance: .
CDR3aa: CASSQDQQGHNTGELFF
CDR3nt: TGCGCCAGCAGCCAAGATCAGCAGGGCCATAACACCGGGGAGCTGTTTTTT

v_gene: TRBV6-5
d_gene: .
j_gene: TRBJ1-5
abundance: .
CDR3aa: CASSYGRGIGQPQHF
CDR3nt: TGTGCCAGCAGTTACGGACGGGGTATAGGCCAGCCCCAGCATTTT

v_gene: TRBV20-1
d_gene: .
j_gene: TRBJ1-5
abundance: .
CDR3aa: CSASVPGLRNQPQHF
CDR3nt: TGCAGTGCTAGTGTTCCGGGACTGCGAAATCAGCCCCAGCATTTT

v_gene: TRBV7-9
d_gene: .
j_gene: TRBJ1-1
abundance: .
CDR3aa: CASSFSPGNTEAFF
CDR3nt: TGTGCCAGCAGCTTTAGCCCGGGGAACACTGAAGCTTTCTTT

v_gene: TRBV7-9
d_gene: .
j_gene: TRBJ2-3
abundance: .
CDR3aa: CASSPTGDGTDTQYF
CDR3nt: TGTGCCAGCAGTCCGACGGGGGACGGCACAGATACGCAGTATTTT

v_gene: TRBV3-1/TRBV3-2
d_gene: .
j_gene: TRBJ2-5
abundance: .
CDR3aa: CASSHWSGDQYF
CDR3nt: TGTGCCAGCAGCCACTGGTCAGGGGACCAGTACTTC

v_gene: TRBV5-6
d_gene: TRBD1
j_gene: TRBJ1-4
abundance: .
CDR3aa: CASSPGTGDNNEKLFF
CDR3nt: TGTGCCAGCAGCCCAGGGACAGGGGATAACAATGAAAAACTGTTTTTT

v_gene: TRBV4-2
d_gene: .
j_gene: TRBJ2-2
abundance: once
CDR3aa: CASSQEGRRRGTGELFF
CDR3nt: TGTGCCAGCAGCCAAGAGGGCCGTAGGCGGGGCACCGGGGAGCTGTTTTTT

v_gene: TRBV10-2
d_gene: .
j_gene: TRBJ1-2
abundance: .
CDR3aa: CASSEWGGADYGYTF
CDR3nt: TGCGCCAGCAGTGAGTGGGGAGGGGCTGACTATGGCTACACCTTC

v_gene: TRBV27
d_gene: .
j_gene: TRBJ2-6
abundance: .
CDR3aa: CASSPLWANVLTF
CDR3nt: TGTGCCAGCAGCCCCCTCTGGGCCAACGTCCTGACTTTC

v_gene: TRBV2
d_gene: .
j_gene: TRBJ2-6
abundance: .
CDR3aa: CASPPGVSGANVLTF
CDR3nt: TGTGCCAGCCCCCCGGGGGTCTCTGGGGCCAACGTCCTGACTTTC

v_gene: TRBV7-2
d_gene: .
j_gene: TRBJ1-2
abundance: .
CDR3aa: CASSLRQVGGYTF
CDR3nt: TGTGCCAGCAGCTTAAGACAGGTCGGTGGCTACACCTTC